One and the same sample provided the 29 T cell receptor beta chains below, sequenced in a study of response to subunit inactivated influenza vaccine. TCRdb fed the RT-PCR reads into MiXCR, producing one record per CDR3 protein. The data show 500,000 to 750,000 distinct CDR3 sequences, 12% to 15% seen once. Sample: PBMCs from blood, taken roughly 13 days after vaccination. These receptors originate from a man over 45 who received an inactivated influenza vaccine.

This clonotype has only a few counts. The chain combines TRBV27 with TRBJ2-3; 9 bases are shared with TRBD2. This CDR3 contains 20 residues. Per germline, CDR1 MNHEY and CDR2 SMNVEV (reference sequence). The V gene end was trimmed by 1 base and the J gene end by 2 bases; junction bases not matched to a gene: 16. CDR3: CASSLYASGAILSNTDTQYF. CDR3 DNA sequence: TGTGCCAGCAGTTTATACGCTAGCGGGGCTATTCTATCCAACACAGATACGCAGTATTTT.

There are many counts of this clonotype. The CDR3 loop is CASSHGRLQETQYF. CDR3 DNA sequence: TGTGCCAGCAGCCACGGACGGCTCCAAGAGACCCAGTACTTC. The genes are TRBV12-3 or TRBV12-4 and TRBJ2-5, with no clear D. The V and J ends lost 6 bases and 1 base respectively, with 12 bases between them. The CDR3 contains 14 residues.

The chain employs TRBV7-9 and TRBJ1-1; a possible D gene is TRBD1 (5 bases). CDR1 and CDR2 from the germline V gene are SEHNR and FQNEAQ (reference sequence). The CDR3 loop spans 12 amino acids. Trimming cost V 7 bases and J 5 bases, with 11 bases left between them. The CDR3 nucleotides read TGTGCCAGCACCCCGGGGGATACTGAAGCTTTCTTT. This codes for CASTPGDTEAFF.

V is TRBV20-1 and J is TRBJ1-2; D remains unclear. V lost 0 bases and J lost 0, with 8 bases in between. This CDR3 has 14 residues. Germline V gene lookup returns CDR1 DFQATT and CDR2 SNEGSKA (reference sequence). The CDR3: CSARDIQTNYGYTF. Written as DNA, the CDR3 is TGCAGTGCTAGAGATATCCAGACTAACTATGGCTACACCTTC.

V gene TRBV6-1 combines with J gene TRBJ1-2; a possible D gene is TRBD1 (5 bases). The CDR3 consists of 13 residues. V was clipped by 7 bases and J by 7 bases, with 16 bases between them. CDR1 is MNHNS and CDR2 is SASEGT in the germline V gene. In nucleotides, the CDR3 is TGTGCCAGCACCATGGACGGGACGGGTGGCTACACCTTC. Protein: CASTMDGTGGYTF.

This clonotype was seen repeatedly, ten times or more. As DNA, the CDR3 is TGTGCCAGCAGCCCAACCAAGACTAGTTTCCACGAGCAGTACTTC. This encodes CASSPTKTSFHEQYF. V gene TRBV12-3 or TRBV12-4 combines with J gene TRBJ2-7, with D tentatively TRBD2 (6 bases). V was trimmed by 6 bases and J by 5 bases, leaving 20 bases between them. This CDR3 is 15 amino acids long.

This clonotype was seen ten or more times. The V call is TRBV27, the J call TRBJ2-1; the match to TRBD2 covers 14 bases. CDR3 length: 15 amino acids. V lost 6 bases to trimming and J lost 12 bases; unmatched junction nucleotides: 10. Germline CDR1 MNHEY, CDR2 SMNVEV (reference sequence). The CDR3 sequence: CASSRAGTSGRRQFF. The DNA for the CDR3 is TGTGCCAGCAGCCGCGCCGGGACTAGCGGGAGAAGGCAGTTCTTC.

DNA for the CDR3: TGTGCCAGCAGCTCCGGGACACGGAATAATTCACCCCTCCACTTT. Translating gives CASSSGTRNNSPLHF. This chain links TRBV2 with TRBJ1-6, with a tentative D call TRBD1 (6 bases). CDR3 length equals 15 residues. CDR1 SNHLY and CDR2 FYNNEI come from the germline V gene. The V end lost 6 bases, the J end lost 5 bases, and 14 bases lay between the germline ends.

V gene TRBV5-1 combines with J gene TRBJ2-1; perhaps TRBD2 as D (5 bases). Germline V CDR1 and CDR2: SGHRS, YFSETQ. This CDR3 region has 13 residues. Trimming cost V 4 bases and J 8 bases, with 13 bases left between them. CDR3 DNA: TGCGCCAGCAGCGGTAGCGCAAGGGATGAGCAGTTCTTC. Protein product: CASSGSARDEQFF.

The CDR3 is CASSQNGFSGNTIYF. In DNA, the CDR3 is TGTGCCAGCAGCCAAAACGGATTCTCTGGAAACACCATATATTTT. This chain joins TRBV3-1 and TRBJ1-3; D gene ambiguous. The CDR3 runs to 15 residues. Trimming left V 2 bases short and J 0 bases short, with 8 bases between. Per the germline V gene, CDR1 is LGHDT and CDR2 is YNNKEL (reference sequence). Using reference TRBV3-1 and TRBJ1-3 for the parts outside the CDR3, the full variable domain is DTAVSQTPKYLVTQMGNDKSIKCEQNLGHDTMYWYKQDSKKFLKIMFSYNNKELIINETVPNRFSPKSPDKAHLNLHINSLELGDSAVYFCASSQNGFSGNTIYFGEGSWLTVV.

V usage is TRBV4-3 and J usage is TRBJ1-2, with no clear D. The V gene's germline CDR1 is LGHNA and CDR2 YSLEER. There are 13 residues in the CDR3. The germline V and J ends were trimmed by 0 bases and 8 bases, with 10 bases remaining between them. CDR3 in amino acids: CASSQDGVGGYTF. The CDR3 DNA reads as TGCGCCAGCAGCCAAGACGGGGTTGGCGGCTACACCTTC.

This clonotype was counted ten times or more. The V call is TRBV11-1, the J call TRBJ2-1, with TRBD2 matching over 7 bases. Germline CDR1 reads SGHAT; CDR2 reads FQDESV (reference sequence). V gave up 4 bases and J gave up 0 bases; unmatched junction bases: 12. The CDR3 is made up of 18 amino acids. CDR3 DNA: TGTGCCAGCAGCTCTAGACGCTCAGCGGGAAGCTCCTACAATGAGCAGTTCTTC. Its translation: CASSSRRSAGSSYNEQFF.

The chain uses TRBV5-1 and TRBJ2-7; 12 bases are a match to TRBD2. Unmatched junction bases numbered 7, after V lost 4 bases and J lost 5 bases. In germline, CDR1 is SGHRS, CDR2 YFSETQ. The CDR3 sequence is 15 residues long. The CDR3 loop reads CASSVTSGGTDEQYF. In DNA form, the CDR3 reads TGCGCCAGCAGCGTGACTAGCGGGGGAACGGACGAGCAGTACTTC.

V usage is TRBV20-1 and J usage is TRBJ2-3; possible D gene TRBD1, 5 bases. This CDR3 spans 16 amino acids. Germline V gene sequence: CDR1 DFQATT, CDR2 SNEGSKA (reference sequence). V lost 1 base, J lost 0 bases, and 14 bases lay in between. CDR3 sequence: CSARGGQWRSTDTQYF. The CDR3 bases are TGCAGTGCTAGAGGGGGCCAGTGGCGGAGCACAGATACGCAGTATTTT.

This clonotype appeared a few times. The J gene is TRBJ2-2, the V gene TRBV6-1; D is undetermined. In germline, CDR1 is MNHNS, CDR2 SASEGT. V was pared by 4 bases and J by 4 bases, with 13 bases between. The CDR3 length is 15 residues. The CDR3 is CASSVRRDFTGELFF. Written as DNA, the CDR3 is TGTGCCAGCAGTGTACGCAGAGACTTCACCGGGGAGCTGTTTTTT.

In this sample, this clonotype turned up a few times. V and J are TRBV6-1 and TRBJ1-2; 8 bases match TRBD1. Germline lookup yields CDR1 MNHNS and CDR2 SASEGT. This CDR3 has 15 amino acids. The V gene end was trimmed by 4 bases and the J gene end by 4 bases; junction bases not matched to a gene: 8. Here the CDR3 reads CASSALITGGYGYTF. Written as DNA, the CDR3 is TGTGCCAGCAGTGCACTTATTACAGGGGGCTATGGCTACACCTTC.

The V gene is TRBV7-2, the J gene TRBJ2-2; TRBD2 matches 10 bases. After removal of 6 bases from V and 7 bases from J, the junction contained 5 bases not matched to a gene. There are 14 residues in the CDR3. CDR1 is SGHTA, CDR2 FQGNSA, per germline. CDR3 nucleotides: TGTGCCAGCAGTTATAGCGGGGGGAACGGGGAGCTGTTTTTT. Its protein product is CASSYSGGNGELFF.

This clonotype was observed a handful of times. The chain joins TRBV5-1 to TRBJ2-2, with D unresolved. V was pared by 4 bases and J by 1 base, with 8 bases between. The CDR3 sequence is 14 residues long. Germline loops: CDR1 SGHRS, CDR2 YFSETQ. CDR3 nucleotide sequence: TGCGCCAGCAGCGCCCGACTGAACACCGGGGAGCTGTTTTTT. Its translation is CASSARLNTGELFF.

This clonotype appeared a few times. The V gene is TRBV4-3, the J gene TRBJ2-1; the D gene is possibly TRBD1 (5 bases). Germline V gene lookup returns CDR1 LGHNA and CDR2 YSLEER. The CDR3 runs to 13 residues. V dropped 0 bases and J dropped 10 bases, with 10 bases sitting between them. The CDR3: CASSQDISGEQFF. CDR3 bases: TGCGCCAGCAGCCAAGATATTTCAGGGGAGCAGTTCTTC.

This clonotype was seen a single time. This chain links TRBV6-1 with TRBJ1-6; D might be TRBD1 (6 bases). Between the trimmed V and J ends, which lost 7 bases and 9 bases, there was a span of 16 bases. This CDR3 spans 14 amino acids. Germline lookup yields CDR1 MNHNS and CDR2 SASEGT. The CDR3 is CASIGGRGISPLHF. The CDR3, as DNA: TGTGCCAGCATCGGGGGTAGGGGGATTTCACCCCTCCACTTT.

This clonotype was observed a few times. The chain combines TRBV18 with TRBJ1-2; D gene unclear. CDR1 is KGHSH and CDR2 is LQKENI in the germline V gene. The CDR3 sequence is 14 residues long. V was clipped by 1 base and J by 3 bases, with 9 bases between them. Here the CDR3 reads CASSPRTDYYGYTF. CDR3 bases: TGTGCCAGCTCACCACGGACGGATTACTATGGCTACACCTTC. Full variable domain (missing parts from reference TRBV18 and TRBJ1-2): NAGVMQNPRHLVRRRGQEARLRCSPMKGHSHVYWYRQLPEEGLKFMVYLQKENIIDESGMPKERFSAEFPKEGPSILRIQQVVRGDSAAYFCASSPRTDYYGYTFGSGTRLTVV.

The chain carries TRBV15 and TRBJ1-1, with 7 bases that match TRBD1. The CDR3 sequence is 14 residues long. CDR1 is LNHNV, CDR2 YYDKDF, per germline (reference sequence). V lost 4 bases, J lost 5 bases, and 7 bases stayed unmatched. The CDR3 DNA is TGTGCCACCAGCAATCGACAGGGAGCGACTGAAGCTTTCTTT. Translating gives CATSNRQGATEAFF.

The V gene is TRBV7-2, the J gene TRBJ2-7; D unclear. CDR1 is SGHTA, CDR2 FQGNSA, per germline. The ends were cut back, 0 bases at V and 6 bases at J, with 12 bases in the middle. CDR3 length: 14 residues. CDR3 protein: CASSLAGIRLEQYF. The CDR3 nucleotides read TGTGCCAGCAGCTTAGCGGGGATTCGCCTCGAGCAGTACTTC.

V and J are TRBV6-5 and TRBJ1-2; no clear D gene. V was cut by 2 bases and J by 8 bases, with 3 bases left in between. Germline V gene data show CDR1 as MNHEY and CDR2 as SVGAGI. The CDR3 runs 10 residues. CDR3 loop: CASSYGGYTF. The CDR3 bases are TGTGCCAGCAGTTACGGGGGCTACACCTTC.

The gene calls are TRBV7-8 and TRBJ2-7, with 7 bases identical to TRBD2. The J segment lost 4 bases and the V segment lost 5 bases, leaving 14 bases of the junction unmatched. Germline V gives CDR1 SGHVS, CDR2 FQNEAQ. The CDR3 extends over 16 amino acids. Here the CDR3 reads CASSPAYGGSSYEQYF. CDR3 coding DNA: TGTGCCAGCAGCCCAGCGTATGGCGGGAGTTCGTACGAGCAGTACTTC.

The gene calls are TRBV19 and TRBJ1-1; D may be TRBD1 (6 bases). Deletions cut 3 bases from V and 4 bases from J, with 15 bases between. The CDR3 length is 15 residues. In germline, CDR1 is LNHDA, CDR2 SQIVND (reference sequence). CDR3 DNA: TGTGCCAGTAGTATCGGGGGCCGGGTCGTCACTGAAGCTTTCTTT. The encoded protein is CASSIGGRVVTEAFF.

This clonotype was detected only a few times. This chain joins TRBV20-1 and TRBJ2-7; possible D gene TRBD2, 6 bases. V gave up 1 base and J gave up 7 bases, with 11 bases separating them. Germline V gives CDR1 DFQATT, CDR2 SNEGSKA (reference sequence). The CDR3 runs to 12 residues. The CDR3 protein is CSARGGTFEQYF. The CDR3 DNA reads TGCAGTGCTAGAGGCGGGACGTTTGAGCAGTACTTC.

The chain recombines TRBV11-2 with TRBJ1-6; D gene unclear. Trimming stripped 1 base from V and 6 bases from J, with 7 bases between. The CDR3 loop spans 14 amino acids. Germline assignment: CDR1 SGHAT and CDR2 FQNNGV. The CDR3 region is CASSLGQRNSPLHF. The CDR3 DNA reads as TGTGCCAGCAGCTTAGGACAACGTAATTCACCCCTCCACTTT.

The chain couples TRBV6-6 to TRBJ2-7, with 7 bases fitting TRBD1. Germline trimming cut 5 bases from V and 12 bases from J; bases unmatched to any gene: 10. CDR1 MNHNY and CDR2 SVGAGI come from the germline V gene (reference sequence). This CDR3 comprises 12 residues. The chain's CDR3 is CASSKGQSDRYF. CDR3 nucleotides: TGTGCCAGCAGTAAGGGACAGTCGGATAGGTACTTC.